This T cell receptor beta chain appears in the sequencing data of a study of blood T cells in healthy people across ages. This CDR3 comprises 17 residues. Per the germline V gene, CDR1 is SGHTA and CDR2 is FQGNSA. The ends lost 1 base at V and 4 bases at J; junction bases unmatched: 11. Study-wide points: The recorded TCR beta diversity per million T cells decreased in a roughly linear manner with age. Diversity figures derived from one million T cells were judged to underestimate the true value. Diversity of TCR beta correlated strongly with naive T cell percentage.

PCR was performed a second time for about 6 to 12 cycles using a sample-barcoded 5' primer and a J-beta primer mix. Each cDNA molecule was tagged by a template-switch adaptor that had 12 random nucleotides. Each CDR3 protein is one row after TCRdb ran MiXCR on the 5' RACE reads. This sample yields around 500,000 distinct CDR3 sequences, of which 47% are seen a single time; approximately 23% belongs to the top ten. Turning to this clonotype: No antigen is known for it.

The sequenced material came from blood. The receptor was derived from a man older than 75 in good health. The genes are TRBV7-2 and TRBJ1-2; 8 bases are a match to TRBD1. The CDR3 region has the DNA TGTGCCAGCAGCTTAGGTCCGGGCGGACAGGGAGCCTATGGCTACACCTTC. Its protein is CASSLGPGGQGAYGYTF.